Below, 11 T cell receptor beta chains from the same sample are listed, as sequenced in a study of T cell clonotyping in hematopoietic cell transplantation. This table comes from immunoSEQ multiplex PCR, and its TCRdb copy is limited to in-frame clones, with some not included. The repertoire holds some 40,000 clones, with approximately 95% as singletons. Source material: peripheral blood mononuclear cells. These TCRs come from a man aged 30-40 years in good health. Some clones in this sample may be carry-over from other donors' samples.

The chain couples TRBV2 to TRBJ2-5; 7 bases match TRBD2. J lost 1 base, V lost 1 base, and 3 bases had no gene match. This CDR3 is built from 15 residues. CDR1 and CDR2 from the germline V gene are SNHLY and FYNNEI. This CDR3 reads CASSEGRGVQETQYF. CDR3 nucleotides: TGTGCCAGCAGTGAAGGTCGGGGGGTCCAAGAGACCCAGTACTTC.

The V gene is TRBV7-6, the J gene TRBJ1-1; TRBD1 is a possible D gene (5 bases). Between the trimmed V and J ends, which lost 5 bases and 7 bases, there was a span of 20 bases. The germline gives CDR1 SGHVS, CDR2 FNYEAQ. The CDR3 is made up of 15 amino acids. CDR3: CASSRPQGASGEAFF. CDR3 nucleotide sequence: TGTGCCAGCAGCCGGCCCCAAGGGGCCAGCGGTGAAGCTTTCTTT.

The rearrangement links TRBV29-1 to TRBJ1-3, with D unresolved. The CDR3 totals 10 residues. Germline V gene lookup returns CDR1 SQVTM and CDR2 ANQGSEA. V shed 3 bases and J shed 7 bases, with 4 bases lying between them. The chain's CDR3 is CSVETNTIYF. The DNA for the CDR3 is TGCAGCGTTGAGACGAACACCATATATTTT.

The J gene is TRBJ1-6, the V gene TRBV6-1; D unclear. V lost 6 bases and J lost 10, with 19 bases in between. This CDR3 has 15 residues. Germline CDR1 reads MNHNS; CDR2 reads SASEGT. The CDR3 protein is CASSPSNSRGSPLHF. As DNA, the CDR3 is TGTGCCAGCAGCCCTTCCAATTCCCGTGGGTCACCCCTCCACTTT.

This clone was observed once. This chain links TRBV18 with TRBJ2-3; 7 bases map to TRBD2. V lost 6 bases, J lost 3 bases, and 9 bases stayed unmatched. The length of the CDR3 is 15 residues. Germline-derived CDR1 and CDR2 are KGHSH and LQKENI. CDR3 region: CASSQGRVRTDTQYF. CDR3 coding DNA: TGTGCCAGCTCTCAAGGGAGGGTGAGGACAGATACGCAGTATTTT.

This clone appeared once. The chain has TRBV19 and TRBJ2-7, with D tentatively TRBD2 (5 bases). CDR3 length: 16 amino acids. The ends were cut back, 3 bases at V and 0 bases at J, with 15 bases in the middle. The germline gives CDR1 LNHDA, CDR2 SQIVND (reference sequence). The CDR3 region has the DNA TGTGCCAGTAGTATGGCGACGTTCGGGGTCTCCTACGAGCAGTACTTC. It is translated as CASSMATFGVSYEQYF.

As to this clone: One end of the junction does not line up with germline, which may come from a read error. The chain uses TRBV7-2 and TRBJ1-2; TRBD1 matches at 11 bases. In germline, CDR1 is SGHTA, CDR2 FQGNSA. CDR3 size: 16 residues. The CDR3 reads CAGSLGGTGGNYGYTF. CDR3 sequence (DNA): TGTGCCGGCAGCTTAGGAGGGACAGGGGGTAACTATGGCTACACCTTC.

The J gene is TRBJ2-3, the V gene TRBV4-3; 7 bases map to TRBD1. The trim removed 3 bases at V and 1 base at J, leaving 7 bases unmatched. This CDR3 spans 16 amino acids. Germline V lookup: CDR1 LGHNA, CDR2 YSLEER. In DNA form, the CDR3 reads TGCGCCAGCAGCCAGGGACAGTTCCATGGCACAGATACGCAGTATTTT. It translates to CASSQGQFHGTDTQYF.

This clone was picked up one time. The V and J genes are TRBV6-5 and TRBJ2-7; possibly TRBD1 for D (5 bases). Trimming pared 6 bases from V and 7 bases from J, leaving 16 bases between. The CDR3 is 13 residues long. Germline assignment: CDR1 MNHEY and CDR2 SVGAGI. The CDR3 spells CASRSQGSREQYF. DNA for the CDR3: TGTGCCAGCAGGTCGCAGGGTTCAAGGGAGCAGTACTTC.

This rearrangement joins TRBV5-1 to TRBJ2-1, with 8 bases identical to TRBD1. CDR3 length equals 15 residues. Trimming at V came to 2 bases and at J to 1 base, leaving 2 bases not matched to a gene. Per the germline V gene, CDR1 is SGHRS and CDR2 is YFSETQ. The chain's CDR3 is CASSLQGGSYNEQFF. In DNA form, the CDR3 reads TGCGCCAGCAGCTTACAGGGGGGATCCTACAATGAGCAGTTCTTC.

The chain combines TRBV19 with TRBJ2-5; D possibly corresponds to TRBD2 (6 bases). The CDR3 loop spans 13 amino acids. Germline V gives CDR1 LNHDA, CDR2 SQIVND (reference sequence). V lost 3 bases and J 5 bases, leaving 10 bases between the germline ends. The chain's CDR3 is CASSMVRGETQYF. The CDR3 DNA reads TGTGCCAGTAGTATGGTGCGGGGTGAGACCCAGTACTTC. Supplemented by reference TRBV19 and TRBJ2-5, the full variable domain reads DGGITQSPKYLFRKEGQNVTLSCEQNLNHDAMYWYRQDPGQGLRLIYYSQIVNDFQKGDIAEGYSVSREKKESFPLTVTSAQKNPTAFYLCASSMVRGETQYFGPGTRLLVL.